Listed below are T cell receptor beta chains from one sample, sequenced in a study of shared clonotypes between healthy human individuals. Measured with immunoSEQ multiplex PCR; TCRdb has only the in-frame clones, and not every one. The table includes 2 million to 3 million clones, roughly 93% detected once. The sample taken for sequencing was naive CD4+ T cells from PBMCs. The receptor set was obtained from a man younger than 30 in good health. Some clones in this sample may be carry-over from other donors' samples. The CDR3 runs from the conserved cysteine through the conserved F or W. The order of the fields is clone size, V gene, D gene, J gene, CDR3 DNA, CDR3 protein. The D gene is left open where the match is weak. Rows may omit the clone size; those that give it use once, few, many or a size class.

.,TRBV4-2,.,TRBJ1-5,TGTGCCAGCAGCCAAGAAGGGAAGGGGAGCAATCAGCCCCAGCATTTT,CASSQEGKGSNQPQHF
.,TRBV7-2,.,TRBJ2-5,TGTGCCAGCAGCTTATCCCCCGCGATGGAGACCCAGTACTTC,CASSLSPAMETQYF
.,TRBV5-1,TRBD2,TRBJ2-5,TGCGCCAGTTTTCCGACTAGCGGGAGAGAGACCCAGTACTTC,CASFPTSGRETQYF
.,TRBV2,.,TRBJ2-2,TGTGCCAGCAGTCCCCAGGGTTTGGGCACCGGGGAGCTGTTTTTT,CASSPQGLGTGELFF
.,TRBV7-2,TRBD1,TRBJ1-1,TGTGCCAGCAGCCCCGCTCCAGGGGGCATGGGTTTCTTT,CASSPAPGGMGFF
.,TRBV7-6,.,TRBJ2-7,TGTGCCAGCAGCTTATGGCAGGGGCCCGAGCAGTACTTC,CASSLWQGPEQYF
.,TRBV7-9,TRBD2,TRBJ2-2,TGTGCCAGCCCGCGACTAGCGACCTACACCGGGGAGCTGTTTTTT,CASPRLATYTGELFF
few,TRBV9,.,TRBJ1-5,TGTGCCAGCAGCGTAGAAGTCAATCAGCCCCAGCATTTT,CASSVEVNQPQHF
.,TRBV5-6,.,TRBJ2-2,TGTGCCAGCAGGATAGGTGTGACCGCGAACACCGGGGAGCTGTTTTTT,CASRIGVTANTGELFF
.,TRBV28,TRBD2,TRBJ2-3,TGTGCCAGCAGTTCCGGGGGGGACCCCGACAGCACAGATACGCAGTATTTT,CASSSGGDPDSTDTQYF
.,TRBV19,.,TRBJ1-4,TGTGCCAGTAAAAGGGGGTACGGTGAAAAACTGTTTTTT,CASKRGYGEKLFF
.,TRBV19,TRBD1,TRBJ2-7,TGTGCCAGTAGTGCCTTTTACAGGGGGCGCGGATCCTACGAGCAGTACTTC,CASSAFYRGRGSYEQYF
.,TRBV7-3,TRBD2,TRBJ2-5,TGTGCCAGCAGCCCTGGGGTCTCGGGGGGGACCCAGTACTTC,CASSPGVSGGTQYF
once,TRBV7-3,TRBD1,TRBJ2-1,TGTGCCAGCAGCTCGGACAGGGGGAATGAGCAGTTCTTC,CASSSDRGNEQFF
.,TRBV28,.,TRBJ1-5,TGTGCCAGCGGGTGGCCAGAGTATCAGCCCCAGCATTTT,CASGWPEYQPQHF
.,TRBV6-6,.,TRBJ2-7,TGTGCCAGCAGTCCCGCAGCAGTTCGCCTCTACGAGCAGTACTTC,CASSPAAVRLYEQYF
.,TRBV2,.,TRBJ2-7,TGTGCCAGCAGTTACCAACCGGGACTGGAGTCATCTTACGAGCAGTACTTC,CASSYQPGLESSYEQYF
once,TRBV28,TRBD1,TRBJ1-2,TGTGCCAGCAGTTTGGGGGGGACAGGAGACTTTAACTATGGCTACACCTTC,CASSLGGTGDFNYGYTF
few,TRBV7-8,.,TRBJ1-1,TGTGCCAGCAGCCTAGGACAAATGAACACTGAAGCTTTCTTT,CASSLGQMNTEAFF
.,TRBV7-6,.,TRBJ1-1,TGTGCCAGCAGCATGGAGTTGGGGGGAGTTGACACTGAAGCTTTCTTT,CASSMELGGVDTEAFF
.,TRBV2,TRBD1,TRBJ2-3,TGTGCCAGCCGAACAGGGGGCGCAGATACGCAGTATTTT,CASRTGGADTQYF
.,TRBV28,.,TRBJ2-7,TGTGCCAGCAGTTTTCGGGGGACCCTTTATAGCTACGAGCAGTACTTC,CASSFRGTLYSYEQYF
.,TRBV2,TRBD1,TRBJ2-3,TGTGCCAGCAGTGAAGTGCTTTTTGGGACAGGCACAGATACGCAGTATTTT,CASSEVLFGTGTDTQYF
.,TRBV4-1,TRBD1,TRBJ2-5,TGCGCCAGCAGCCAAGGAGGGACAGGGTCTTTAGAGACCCAGTACTTC,CASSQGGTGSLETQYF
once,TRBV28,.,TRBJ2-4,TGTGCCAGCACCTCTCAGGGAGCCAAAAACATTCAGTACTTC,CASTSQGAKNIQYF
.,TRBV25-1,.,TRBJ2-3,TGTGCCAGCAGTGAAAGGACAACGACAGATACGCAGTATTTT,CASSERTTTDTQYF
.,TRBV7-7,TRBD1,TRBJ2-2,TGTGCCAGCAGCCCCAACTATGGACAGGGAAACACCGGGGAGCTGTTTTTT,CASSPNYGQGNTGELFF
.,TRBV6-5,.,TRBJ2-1,TGTGCCAGCAGTCTGACTTACTTCACCAGCGTGCAGTTCTTC,CASSLTYFTSVQFF
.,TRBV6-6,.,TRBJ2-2,TGTGCCAGCAGCCCAAGGGGCTCAGGCACCGGGGAGCTGTTTTTT,CASSPRGSGTGELFF
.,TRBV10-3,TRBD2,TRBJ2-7,TGTGCCATCAGTGACTCCGGGACTACCTCCTCCTACGAGCAGTACTTC,CAISDSGTTSSYEQYF
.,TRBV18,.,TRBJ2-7,TGTGCCAGCTCACCACCCGGAATAGCGGAAACCTACGAGCAGTACTTC,CASSPPGIAETYEQYF
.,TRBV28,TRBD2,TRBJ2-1,TGTGCCAGCATCGCCGGGACTAGTGGGTTGGGTGAGCAGTTCTTC,CASIAGTSGLGEQFF
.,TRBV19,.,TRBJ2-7,TGTGCCAGTAGAAGGCGGGGCGCGGAAGAGCAGTACTTC,CASRRRGAEEQYF
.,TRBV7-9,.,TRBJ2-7,TGTGCCAGCAGCTCCCGAGGTCGCTCCTACGAGCAGTACTTC,CASSSRGRSYEQYF
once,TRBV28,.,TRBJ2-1,TGTGCCAGCAGTTTAAGGATTTCTGAGCAGTTCTTC,CASSLRISEQFF
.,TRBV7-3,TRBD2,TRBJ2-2,TGTGCCAGCAGCACGCGGACTAGCGGCTACACCGGGGAGCTGTTTTTT,CASSTRTSGYTGELFF
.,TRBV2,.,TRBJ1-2,TGTGCCAGCAGGGTTTACAAGGGGGGGAACGGGTCTAACTATGGCTACACCTTC,CASRVYKGGNGSNYGYTF
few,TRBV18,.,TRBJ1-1,TGTGCCAGCTCACCACCGACACAGTTGAACACTGAAGCTTTCTTT,CASSPPTQLNTEAFF
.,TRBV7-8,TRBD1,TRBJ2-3,TGTGCCAGCAGCCCACTTAGGGACAGGTCCACAGATACGCAGTATTTT,CASSPLRDRSTDTQYF
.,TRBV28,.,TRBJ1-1,TGTGCCAGCAGTTTAAGGGTAGGAATGAACACTGAAGCTTTCTTT,CASSLRVGMNTEAFF
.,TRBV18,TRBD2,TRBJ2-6,TGTGCCAGCTCACCGGTCGGGGGGTCTGGGGCCAACGTCCTGACTTTC,CASSPVGGSGANVLTF
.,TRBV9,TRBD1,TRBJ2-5,TGTGCCAGCAGCGTGACAGGGAGCCAAGAGACCCAGTACTTC,CASSVTGSQETQYF
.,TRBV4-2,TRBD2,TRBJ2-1,TGTGCCAGCAGCCAAGCGGAAACGGGAGGCAATGAGCAGTTCTTC,CASSQAETGGNEQFF
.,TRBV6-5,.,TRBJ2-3,TGTGCCAGCAGCTGGGCTGGGCAAGATACGCAGTATTTT,CASSWAGQDTQYF
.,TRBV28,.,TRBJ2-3,TGTGCCAGCAGTGGACGAATTAAGCGGTCTAGCACAGATACGCAGTATTTT,CASSGRIKRSSTDTQYF
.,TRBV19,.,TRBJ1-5,TGTGCCAGTAGTATGGAGGGGGGCAATCAGCCCCAGCATTTT,CASSMEGGNQPQHF
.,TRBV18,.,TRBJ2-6,TGTGCCAGCTCACCACCCCGGGTTACTGGGGCCAACGTCCTGACTTTC,CASSPPRVTGANVLTF